Below, 18 T cell receptor beta chains from the same sample are listed, as sequenced in a study of neurological immune-mediated disorders (dated 2019 in TCRdb). The library was obtained by 5' RACE. Instrument used: Illumina HiSeq 2500. TCRdb reanalyzed the raw reads on its own, using fastp at Q25 for trimming and MiXCR for clone calling, and kept in-frame beta chains. Entries are consolidated by CDR3 protein sequence, retaining the most common genes and DNA. The sample table holds tens of thousands of distinct CDR3 sequences, of which around 4% were seen once. 5.5% to 7.5% of the sample is in the top ten clones. Sequenced sample: PBMCs. The receptor set was obtained from a man aged 60 to 69 with multiple sclerosis.

This clonotype is judged medium-sized. The chain joins TRBV20-1 to TRBJ2-4; TRBD2 aligns across 8 bases. The germline V gene has CDR1 DFQATT and CDR2 SNEGSKA (reference sequence). CDR3 length: 14 residues. With 4 bases clipped from V and 3 bases from J, the junction kept 5 bases outside the gene matches. CDR3 in amino acids: CSAILGGDKNIQYF. CDR3 DNA sequence: TGCAGTGCTATACTCGGGGGGGACAAAAACATTCAGTACTTC.

This clonotype appeared many times. CDR3 nucleotide sequence: TGTGCCAGCAGTTTCTCCCGACTAGCGACCACAGATACGCAGTATTTT. Translation gives CASSFSRLATTDTQYF. V is TRBV6-6 and J is TRBJ2-3, with TRBD2 identical over 8 bases. The V gene end was trimmed by 4 bases and the J gene end by 2 bases; junction bases not matched to a gene: 8. Per germline, CDR1 MNHNY and CDR2 SVGAGI (reference sequence). CDR3 length: 16 amino acids.

This clonotype has at least ten counts. The V call is TRBV9, the J call TRBJ2-5; 10 positions match TRBD2. Trimming cost V 4 bases and J 1 base; bases outside gene matches: 4. Germline V gene lookup returns CDR1 SGDLS and CDR2 YYNGEE. The CDR3 has 15 residues. The CDR3 bases are TGTGCCAGCAGCTTCGGGACTAGCGTCCAAGAGACCCAGTACTTC. Protein sequence: CASSFGTSVQETQYF.

The sample holds many counts of this clonotype. The chain uses TRBV20-1 and TRBJ1-1; 9 bases align to TRBD1. This CDR3 comprises 12 residues. V gave up 2 bases and J gave up 7 bases; unmatched junction bases: 2. Germline values: CDR1 DFQATT, CDR2 SNEGSKA (reference sequence). DNA for the CDR3: TGCAGTGCTAGACCGGGACAGGGTGAAGCTTTCTTT. This gives the protein CSARPGQGEAFF.

V usage is TRBV6-6 and J usage is TRBJ1-6, with TRBD1 matching 7 bases. The CDR3 is made up of 15 amino acids. Germline lookup yields CDR1 MNHNY and CDR2 SVGAGI (reference sequence). Losses at the gene ends were 7 bases for V and 3 bases for J; bases not matched to a gene: 6. This chain's CDR3 is CASMTGQNYNSPLHF. CDR3 DNA: TGTGCCAGCATGACGGGACAGAACTATAATTCACCCCTCCACTTT.

Ten or more counts support this clonotype. This sequence joins TRBV28 and TRBJ2-7; 10 bases match TRBD1. The CDR3 is 14 residues long. Per the germline V gene, CDR1 is MDHEN and CDR2 is SYDVKM. The V gene end was trimmed by 7 bases and the J gene end by 2 bases; junction bases not matched to a gene: 5. The CDR3 loop is CASKRTGGTYEQYF. The CDR3 nucleotides are TGTGCCAGCAAAAGGACAGGGGGGACCTACGAGCAGTACTTC.

The chain joins TRBV27 to TRBJ2-5, with 7 bases identical to TRBD1. Germline V CDR1 and CDR2: MNHEY, SMNVEV (reference sequence). The CDR3 totals 14 residues. Trimming took 6 bases from V and 4 from J; bases not matched to a gene: 8. The CDR3 loop reads CASSPTGNRETQYF. The CDR3 bases are TGTGCCAGCAGCCCGACAGGGAATAGAGAGACCCAGTACTTC.

This clonotype was observed many times. This sequence joins TRBV3-1 and TRBJ2-2; unclear D gene. Trimming took off 4 bases at V and 6 bases at J, with 12 bases between the two ends. The CDR3 consists of 14 residues. CDR1 and CDR2 (germline): LGHDT, YNNKEL (reference sequence). The CDR3 protein is CASSLPDRAGELFF. The CDR3 DNA follows: TGTGCCAGCAGCCTCCCGGATAGGGCCGGGGAGCTGTTTTTT. The full variable domain, with the rest looked up from reference TRBV3-1 and TRBJ2-2, is DTAVSQTPKYLVTQMGNDKSIKCEQNLGHDTMYWYKQDSKKFLKIMFSYNNKELIINETVPNRFSPKSPDKAHLNLHINSLELGDSAVYFCASSLPDRAGELFFGEGSRLTVL.

This clonotype occurred a few times. The chain carries TRBV20-1 and TRBJ2-2; TRBD2 might be the D (5 bases). CDR3 length equals 13 residues. Trimming pared 7 bases from V and 5 bases from J, leaving 14 bases between. Germline values: CDR1 DFQATT, CDR2 SNEGSKA (reference sequence). The CDR3 reads CSGRIPGTGELFF. The CDR3 DNA sequence: TGCAGTGGGAGAATACCGGGGACCGGGGAGCTGTTTTTT.

Ten or more counts support this clonotype. V is TRBV28 and J is TRBJ2-2; tentative D call: TRBD1 (6 bases). CDR1 MDHEN and CDR2 SYDVKM come from the germline V gene. The CDR3 has 16 amino acids. Trimming took 8 bases from V and 0 from J, leaving 16 bases between them. In DNA, the CDR3 is TGTGCCAGCTACGGAACAGGGCAAGCGAACACCGGGGAGCTGTTTTTT. Translated, it gives CASYGTGQANTGELFF.

This clonotype has ten or more counts. The chain joins TRBV15 to TRBJ1-1; 8 positions agree with TRBD1. V lost 0 bases to trimming and J lost 9 bases; unmatched junction nucleotides: 9. The CDR3 consists of 15 residues. In germline, CDR1 is LNHNV, CDR2 YYDKDF (reference sequence). The CDR3 here is CATSRDLIGQGKAFF. The CDR3 region has the DNA TGTGCCACCAGCAGAGACCTCATCGGACAGGGAAAAGCTTTCTTT.

Worth noting for this clonotype: A much larger clone lies one base from this, so it may be a read error. The V and J genes are TRBV20-1 and TRBJ1-1, with D tentatively TRBD1 (5 bases). CDR3 length: 13 residues. Germline-derived CDR1 and CDR2 are DFQATT and SNEGSKA (reference sequence). V lost 1 base and J lost 1, with 7 bases in between. This chain's CDR3 is CSARGQWNTEAFF. For the CDR3, the DNA is TGCAGTGCTAGAGGACAGTGGAACACTGAAGCTTTCTTT.

There are many counts of this clonotype. The CDR3 DNA reads TGTGCCACGGGGGGTTCCAACTATGGCTACACCTTC. This gives the protein CATGGSNYGYTF. The chain couples TRBV10-3 to TRBJ1-2, with a weak D call TRBD1 (5 bases). Trimming cost V 10 bases and J 2 bases, with 11 bases left between them. CDR3 length: 12 residues. Germline CDR1 reads ENHRY; CDR2 reads SYGVKD.

This clonotype was seen at least ten times. This chain connects TRBV12-3 or TRBV12-4 to TRBJ2-1; a weak D match, TRBD2 (6 bases). V was trimmed by 2 bases and J by 0 bases, leaving 11 bases between them. The CDR3 spans 16 residues. CDR3 protein: CASSLWGGTSYNEQFF. Written as DNA, the CDR3 is TGTGCCAGCAGTTTATGGGGAGGCACCTCCTACAATGAGCAGTTCTTC.

The table lists this clonotype with many counts. V usage is TRBV12-3 or TRBV12-4 and J usage is TRBJ2-7; D not resolved. The germline V and J ends were trimmed by 3 bases and 3 bases, with 12 bases remaining between them. The CDR3 length is 14 residues. The CDR3 nucleotides are TGTGCCAGCAGTTTCTTGGGCGGAGTCTACGAGCAGTACTTC. Protein product: CASSFLGGVYEQYF.

The table lists this clonotype with many counts. The V call is TRBV5-1, the J call TRBJ2-3; D gene unclear. The CDR3 loop spans 15 amino acids. Trimming removed 1 base from V and 2 bases from J, with 11 bases in between. Germline CDR1 and CDR2: SGHRS and YFSETQ. CDR3 nucleotides: TGCGCCAGCAGCTTGTCGGTAGAAATCACAGATACGCAGTATTTT. Translating gives CASSLSVEITDTQYF.

This clonotype was observed a few times. The J gene is TRBJ2-5, the V gene TRBV3-1; 10 bases fit TRBD1. V trimming: 4 bases; J trimming: 4 bases; junction bases outside the gene matches: 3. CDR1 and CDR2 (germline): LGHDT, YNNKEL (reference sequence). The CDR3 sequence is 14 residues long. CDR3: CASSRQGAGETQYF. Here the CDR3 DNA reads TGTGCCAGCAGCCGACAGGGGGCGGGAGAGACCCAGTACTTC.

This clonotype has a count of ten or more. The rearrangement joins TRBV5-1 to TRBJ1-5; possible D gene TRBD1, 5 bases. The CDR3 covers 15 residues. Germline CDR1 reads SGHRS; CDR2 reads YFSETQ. Trimming shortened V by 1 base and J by 5 bases, and 13 bases separated the two germline ends. CDR3 sequence reads: CASSLSPGTYQPQHF. CDR3 bases: TGCGCCAGCAGCTTGAGCCCAGGGACTTATCAGCCCCAGCATTTT.